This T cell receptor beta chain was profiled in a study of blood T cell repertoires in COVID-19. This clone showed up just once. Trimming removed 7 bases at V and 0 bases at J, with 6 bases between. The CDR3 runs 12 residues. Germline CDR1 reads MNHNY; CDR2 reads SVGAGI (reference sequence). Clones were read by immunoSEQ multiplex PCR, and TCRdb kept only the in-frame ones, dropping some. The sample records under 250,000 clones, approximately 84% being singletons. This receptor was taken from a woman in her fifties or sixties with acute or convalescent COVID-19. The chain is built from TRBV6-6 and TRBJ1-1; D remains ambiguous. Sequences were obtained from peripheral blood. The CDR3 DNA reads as TGTGCCAGCACGGGATTGAACACTGAAGCTTTCTTT. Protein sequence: CASTGLNTEAFF.